This T cell receptor (beta chain) stems from a study of cytomegalovirus exposure and HLA in healthy donors. Study observations and caveats: Later analysis identified several of the most significant clusters that appeared linked to common viral pathogens. Reports showed the classifier diagnosing cytomegalovirus status with high specificity and sensitivity.

Germline V CDR1 and CDR2: MDHEN, SYDVKM. The V end was cut by 3 bases, the J end by 0 bases, with 6 bases between. CDR3 size: 13 residues. Amplification used 60 Vbeta primers and 13 Jbeta primers. The data were produced by immunoSEQ multiplex PCR, yet TCRdb's version contains in-frame clones alone and is incomplete. The sample yields 150,000 to 200,000 clones, around 79% seen once. This clone was recorded once. The antigen is unknown. The chain carries TRBV28 and TRBJ2-7; no clear D gene. The sample was PBMCs. The TCR was taken from a woman aged 40 to 55 in good health and CMV-seronegative. The CDR3 nucleotides are TGTGCCAGCAGTTTGCCACTCTCCTACGAGCAGTACTTC. This gives the protein CASSLPLSYEQYF.